This T cell receptor beta chain was obtained from a study of blood T cells in healthy people across ages. Study-wide background: About one barcoded TCR beta cDNA was captured per two T cells. Notes on the study in general: The diversity estimates, figures obtained from one million T cells, were considered underestimates.

This clonotype was observed many times. No antigen is known for it. Primers used in a second PCR of roughly 6 to 11 cycles were a sample-barcoded 5' primer and a J-beta primer mix. Template switching added a 12-random-nucleotide identifier to every cDNA molecule. TCRdb re-called the 5' RACE reads through MiXCR, storing one row per CDR3 protein. The data contain 500,000 to 700,000 distinct CDR3 sequences, under 30% of them singletons. Total RNA was extracted at no less than 6 micrograms per sample. Trimming removed 5 bases at V and 8 bases at J, with 15 bases between. CDR3 length equals 13 residues. V and J are TRBV12-3 or TRBV12-4 and TRBJ1-2; unclear D gene. Sequencing input: blood. This receptor was taken from a woman over 75 in good health. CDR3 in amino acids: CASSPGNSGGYTF. DNA for the CDR3: TGTGCCAGCAGTCCCGGGAACAGCGGGGGCTACACCTTC.